This T cell receptor (beta chain) was retrieved from a study of response to subunit inactivated influenza vaccine. TCRdb reprocessed the RT-PCR reads with MiXCR, giving one entry per CDR3 protein. This table holds 450,000 to 700,000 distinct CDR3 sequences, 14% found once. This clonotype was observed a handful of times. Its specificity is not known. The V and J ends lost 6 bases and 2 bases respectively, with 12 bases between them. The CDR3 extends over 14 amino acids. Whole-study findings and limits: Each seasonal influenza vaccination recruits few new T cells, the authors suggested.

This TCR derives from a man aged 50-60 years who received an inactivated influenza vaccine. The chain is built from TRBV12-3 or TRBV12-4 and TRBJ2-3; no firm D call. The input for sequencing was PBMCs from blood, taken 12 days after vaccination. CDR3 sequence reads: CASSHVRPTDTQYF. For the CDR3, the DNA is TGTGCCAGCAGCCACGTCCGGCCCACAGATACGCAGTATTTT.